The 27 T cell receptor beta chains reported below all come from one sample, sequenced in a study of beta chain features in type 1 diabetes. Antigens of these TCRs are unknown. Expressed TCRB transcripts were sequenced because the entire RNA isolate underwent reverse transcription. Clones were sequenced by immunoSEQ multiplex PCR, and TCRdb holds only the in-frame ones, with some missing. This table has roughly 70,000 clones, 49% appearing once. Study results and caveats: Moderate yet significant TCRB CDR3 shortening was seen in Type 1 diabetes patients in all four CD4+ subsets.

Specimen: central memory CD4+ T cells from blood. Receptors originate from a man between 25 and 39 years old with type 1 diabetes.

The V call is TRBV5-1, the J call TRBJ2-1; 11 positions match TRBD2. Germline trimming cut 4 bases from V and 5 bases from J; bases unmatched to any gene: 5. The CDR3 extends over 15 amino acids. Germline CDR1 reads SGHRS; CDR2 reads YFSETQ. In nucleotides, the CDR3 is TGCGCCAGCAGCCTCGGGACTAGCGGAAACAATGAGCAGTTCTTC. Amino acid sequence: CASSLGTSGNNEQFF.

This clone qualifies as medium-sized. In DNA, the CDR3 is TGCGCCAGCAGCTTGGAAGGGACTAGCGGGAGAAATGAGCAGTTCTTC. Amino acids: CASSLEGTSGRNEQFF. The rearrangement links TRBV5-1 to TRBJ2-1, with 14 bases lining up with TRBD2. CDR1 and CDR2 from the germline V gene are SGHRS and YFSETQ. This CDR3 region has 16 residues. The ends lost 0 bases at V and 7 bases at J; junction bases unmatched: 3.

This chain joins TRBV9 and TRBJ2-1; 8 nucleotides agree with TRBD2. The V gene end was trimmed by 3 bases and the J gene end by 8 bases; junction bases not matched to a gene: 10. This CDR3 region has 15 residues. Germline values: CDR1 SGDLS, CDR2 YYNGEE. CDR3 protein: CASSAARGRIDEQFF. As DNA, the CDR3 is TGTGCCAGCAGCGCCGCGCGCGGGAGGATCGATGAGCAGTTCTTC.

This sequence joins TRBV11-3 and TRBJ2-7; TRBD2 is a possible D gene (6 bases). This CDR3 contains 14 residues. Germline CDR1 is SGHNT and CDR2 is YENEEA. V shed 2 bases and J shed 6 bases, with 14 bases lying between them. The CDR3 is CASSLRSLGGEQYF. Here the CDR3 DNA reads TGTGCCAGCAGCTTACGGAGCCTGGGGGGCGAGCAGTACTTC.

V gene TRBV4-1 combines with J gene TRBJ1-1; maybe TRBD1 (5 bases). The length of the CDR3 is 15 residues. Trimming removed 0 bases at V and 7 bases at J, with 15 bases between. Germline CDR1 reads MGHRA; CDR2 reads YSYEKL. CDR3 sequence reads: CASSQDPGGRIEAFF. The CDR3 nucleotides are TGCGCCAGCAGCCAAGATCCCGGGGGAAGGATTGAAGCTTTCTTT.

This clone was found a few times. The chain is built from TRBV7-9 and TRBJ2-1, with 11 bases fitting TRBD2. Germline loops: CDR1 SEHNR, CDR2 FQNEAQ (reference sequence). J lost 8 bases, V lost 1 base, and 7 bases had no gene match. This CDR3 is 16 amino acids long. CDR3 sequence reads: CASSLGTSGPGDEQFF. The CDR3 bases are TGTGCCAGCAGCTTAGGGACTAGCGGGCCTGGAGATGAGCAGTTCTTC. The full variable domain, in which reference TRBV7-9 and TRBJ2-1 provide the parts outside the CDR3, is DTGVSQNPRHKITKRGQNVTFRCDPISEHNRLYWYRQTLGQGPEFLTYFQNEAQLEKSRLLSDRFSAERPKGSFSTLEIQRTEQGDSAMYLCASSLGTSGPGDEQFFGPGTRLTVL.

The genes are TRBV28 and TRBJ2-7, with TRBD2 matching over 8 bases. Germline V gene sequence: CDR1 MDHEN, CDR2 SYDVKM. The trim removed 6 bases at V and 0 bases at J, leaving 7 bases unmatched. The CDR3 runs to 15 residues. DNA for the CDR3: TGTGCCAGCAGGCCAAGCGGGGGAAGCTCCTACGAGCAGTACTTC. Translating it yields CASRPSGGSSYEQYF.

In DNA form, the CDR3 reads TGCAGCGTCCGACAGATGAACACTGAAGCTTTCTTT. Translated: CSVRQMNTEAFF. J is TRBJ1-1 and V is TRBV29-1; possibly TRBD1 for D (5 bases). Trimming took 6 bases from V and 0 from J, leaving 8 bases between them. Germline-derived CDR1 and CDR2 are SQVTM and ANQGSEA. This CDR3 has 12 amino acids.

This clone was seen only a few times. J is TRBJ1-1 and V is TRBV5-1, with a possible D match to TRBD1 (5 bases). CDR1 SGHRS and CDR2 YFSETQ come from the germline V gene. V was trimmed by 2 bases and J by 1 base, leaving 12 bases between them. This CDR3 contains 15 residues. CDR3 amino acids: CASSLSTGPNTEAFF. DNA for the CDR3: TGCGCCAGCAGCTTAAGCACAGGACCGAACACTGAAGCTTTCTTT.

This clone was seen a few times. The V gene is TRBV11-2, the J gene TRBJ2-7, with 9 bases identical to TRBD1. The CDR3 covers 15 residues. V trimming: 0 bases; J trimming: 3 bases; junction bases outside the gene matches: 3. Germline V gene lookup returns CDR1 SGHAT and CDR2 FQNNGV. The CDR3 protein is CASSLDSTGGYEQYF. CDR3 nucleotides: TGTGCCAGCAGCTTAGATTCGACAGGGGGCTACGAGCAGTACTTC.

This clone was seen a handful of times. The V call is TRBV5-1, the J call TRBJ1-2; TRBD1 agrees at 7 bases. J was trimmed by 7 bases and V by 4 bases; bases with no gene match: 7. The CDR3 loop spans 13 amino acids. The germline V gene has CDR1 SGHRS and CDR2 YFSETQ. DNA for the CDR3: TGCGCCAGCAGCCCGGGACAGACGACTGGCTACACCTTC. It is translated as CASSPGQTTGYTF.

This clone came up a few times. The J gene is TRBJ2-7, the V gene TRBV7-6, with no clear D. CDR3 length equals 14 residues. With 5 bases removed from V and 2 bases from J, the gap between germline ends came to 13 bases. Germline CDR1 reads SGHVS; CDR2 reads FNYEAQ. The CDR3 nucleotides are TGTGCCAGCAGCCCAAGTACCAGTACCTACGAGCAGTACTTC. This gives the protein CASSPSTSTYEQYF.

This clone came up a few times. The chain employs TRBV2 and TRBJ1-2; TRBD1 matches 9 bases. This CDR3 contains 14 residues. Unmatched junction bases numbered 6, after V lost 6 bases and J lost 4 bases. Per germline, CDR1 SNHLY and CDR2 FYNNEI. CDR3 DNA sequence: TGTGCCAGCAGCATACAGGGGGCTAGCTATGGCTACACCTTC. It yields the protein CASSIQGASYGYTF. Full variable domain (remainder filled in from reference TRBV2 and TRBJ1-2): EPEVTQTPSHQVTQMGQEVILRCVPISNHLYFYWYRQILGQKVEFLVSFYNNEISEKSEIFDDQFSVERPDGSNFTLKIRSTKLEDSAMYFCASSIQGASYGYTFGSGTRLTVV.

V usage is TRBV18 and J usage is TRBJ2-1; 12 nucleotides match TRBD1. Trimming cost V 3 bases and J 7 bases; bases outside gene matches: 13. CDR1 is KGHSH and CDR2 is LQKENI in the germline V gene. The CDR3 length is 18 residues. In nucleotides, the CDR3 is TGTGCCAGCTCACCGAATCAACCGGGACAGGGGGCCAGGAATGAGCAGTTCTTC. Protein product: CASSPNQPGQGARNEQFF.

This sequence joins TRBV6-5 and TRBJ1-2; TRBD1 matches at 9 bases. Germline CDR1 is MNHEY and CDR2 is SVGAGI. CDR3 length equals 15 residues. Trimming cost V 4 bases and J 4 bases; bases outside gene matches: 7. The CDR3 DNA sequence: TGTGCCAGCAGTTCCCCGGGACAGGGAGGCTATGGCTACACCTTC. It is translated as CASSSPGQGGYGYTF.

The V gene is TRBV6-1, the J gene TRBJ2-2; TRBD2 matches at 10 bases. V gave up 6 bases and J gave up 5 bases; unmatched junction bases: 6. From germline, CDR1 is MNHNS and CDR2 SASEGT. The length of the CDR3 is 15 residues. CDR3: CASRASSGGTGELFF. The CDR3 DNA follows: TGTGCCAGCAGGGCATCTAGCGGGGGAACCGGGGAGCTGTTTTTT.

CDR3 loop: CASSIPGRGVDTQYF. The CDR3 nucleotides are TGTGCCAGCAGCATCCCGGGGCGGGGGGTAGATACGCAGTATTTT. This chain joins TRBV4-2 and TRBJ2-3, with TRBD2 matching over 8 bases. The CDR3 runs 15 residues. The J segment lost 5 bases and the V segment lost 5 bases, leaving 9 bases of the junction unmatched. CDR1 LGHNA and CDR2 YNFKEQ come from the germline V gene.

The V call is TRBV5-1, the J call TRBJ2-6; possibly TRBD1 for D (7 bases). The CDR3 runs to 16 residues. Germline CDR1 SGHRS, CDR2 YFSETQ. The germline V and J ends were trimmed by 2 bases and 2 bases, with 11 bases remaining between them. As DNA, the CDR3 is TGCGCCAGCAGCTTCCAGGGGGGAACTGGGGCCAACGTCCTGACTTTC. Residues: CASSFQGGTGANVLTF.

The rearrangement links TRBV6-1 to TRBJ1-5; 8 nucleotides align to TRBD1. Per germline, CDR1 MNHNS and CDR2 SASEGT. V was clipped by 5 bases and J by 5 bases; unmatched bases: 8. This CDR3 comprises 15 residues. CDR3 in amino acids: CASSITGGGDQPQHF. In DNA, the CDR3 is TGTGCCAGCAGTATCACAGGGGGTGGGGATCAGCCCCAGCATTTT.

This clone was seen more than once but under ten times. The chain has TRBV4-1 and TRBJ2-5; TRBD1 matches at 10 bases. V gave up 0 bases and J gave up 4 bases; unmatched junction bases: 2. Germline lookup yields CDR1 MGHRA and CDR2 YSYEKL. This CDR3 is 15 amino acids long. The CDR3 loop is CASSQDRDRGETQYF. Written as DNA, the CDR3 is TGCGCCAGCAGCCAAGATCGGGACAGGGGAGAGACCCAGTACTTC.

This clone showed up just a few times. The chain couples TRBV11-2 to TRBJ2-5; no firm D call. Trimming took off 1 base at V and 0 bases at J, with 6 bases between the two ends. This CDR3 has 14 amino acids. Germline-derived CDR1 and CDR2 are SGHAT and FQNNGV. As DNA, the CDR3 is TGTGCCAGCAGCTTAGCGGTGTACCAAGAGACCCAGTACTTC. Its protein is CASSLAVYQETQYF.

This chain connects TRBV6-1 to TRBJ2-1; 7 nucleotides align to TRBD1. The CDR3 spans 14 residues. V shed 6 bases and J 7 bases; nucleotides not matched to a gene: 9. Germline V CDR1 and CDR2: MNHNS, SASEGT. The CDR3 DNA reads TGTGCCAGCAGCGGGACAGCCCTTCGGAATGAGCAGTTCTTC. This gives the protein CASSGTALRNEQFF.

This clone appeared a few times. The gene calls are TRBV30 and TRBJ2-7; maybe TRBD2 (5 bases). In germline, CDR1 is GTSNPN, CDR2 SVGIG (reference sequence). CDR3 length: 14 residues. The V gene lost 8 bases and the J gene lost 1 base, with 18 bases spanning the gap. The CDR3 coding sequence is TGTGCCGGGGAGAAGCCCATTTTATCCTACGAGCAGTACTTC. As protein: CAGEKPILSYEQYF.

The chain uses TRBV2 and TRBJ1-4; D possibly corresponds to TRBD1 (5 bases). V lost 5 bases and J lost 6, with 10 bases in between. The germline gives CDR1 SNHLY, CDR2 FYNNEI. The CDR3 is made up of 13 amino acids. The CDR3 DNA reads TGTGCCAGCAGTCTCCAACAGGATGAAAAACTGTTTTTT. Amino acid sequence: CASSLQQDEKLFF.

The chain links TRBV30 to TRBJ2-5, with TRBD2 identical over 9 bases. The J call may be faulty, since TRBJ2-7 better matches the DNA end. CDR1 and CDR2 from the germline V gene are GTSNPN and SVGIG (reference sequence). This CDR3 has 14 amino acids. The CDR3 bases are TGTGCCTGGAGTGTAGGCGGGGGGGCCTACGAGCAGTACTTC. Its translation is CAWSVGGGAYEQYF.

This sequence joins TRBV18 and TRBJ2-1; tentatively, D is TRBD1 (6 bases). V gave up 6 bases and J gave up 9 bases, with 24 bases separating them. The CDR3 extends over 16 amino acids. Germline values: CDR1 KGHSH, CDR2 LQKENI. This CDR3 is CASSPRAGDDLSEQFF. As DNA, the CDR3 is TGTGCCAGCTCTCCCCGGGCAGGGGACGACCTCTCTGAGCAGTTCTTC.

The chain uses TRBV30 and TRBJ1-1; 8 bases align to TRBD1. The CDR3 is made up of 13 amino acids. CDR1 is GTSNPN and CDR2 is SVGIG in the germline V gene (reference sequence). Trimming took 5 bases from V and 10 from J; bases not matched to a gene: 12. CDR3 bases: TGTGCCTGGGCTCAGACAGGGGCTCGAGGAGCTTTCTTT. This sequence encodes CAWAQTGARGAFF.